This passage covers 9 T cell receptor beta chains from one sample sequenced in a study of T cells after yellow fever vaccination. From the 5' RACE reads, TCRdb called clonotypes with MiXCR, one entry per CDR3 protein. The sample consists of approximately 300,000 distinct CDR3 sequences, 8% to 10% of them appearing once. The sample consisted of PBMCs, taken on the day of the first yellow fever vaccination. These receptors were obtained from a man between 18 and 35 years old who received the YFV17D yellow fever vaccine.

V usage is TRBV19 and J usage is TRBJ1-2, with TRBD1 matching over 9 bases. Trimming removed 5 bases from V and 4 bases from J; junction bases left unmatched: 8. The CDR3 extends over 15 amino acids. Looked up from germline, CDR1 is LNHDA and CDR2 is SQIVND (reference sequence). The DNA of the CDR3 is TGTGCCAGTAGTGTCGGGACAGGGTCGGTCTATGGCTACACCTTC. This translates into CASSVGTGSVYGYTF.

The chain links TRBV5-1 to TRBJ2-3; 8 bases fit TRBD2. The CDR3 covers 16 residues. CDR1 and CDR2 (germline): SGHRS, YFSETQ. The trim removed 0 bases at V and 5 bases at J, leaving 8 bases unmatched. The CDR3 nucleotides read TGCGCCAGCAGCTTGGGAGGTGCGGGGGGCAAAGATACGCAGTATTTT. Its protein product is CASSLGGAGGKDTQYF.

This clonotype occurred many times. This sequence joins TRBV20-1 and TRBJ2-7; no clear D gene. The CDR3 covers 15 residues. Trimming pared 0 bases from V and 0 bases from J, leaving 12 bases between. The germline V gene has CDR1 DFQATT and CDR2 SNEGSKA (reference sequence). The CDR3 loop reads CSARDQASASYEQYF. The CDR3 region has the DNA TGCAGTGCTAGAGACCAGGCTTCAGCCTCCTACGAGCAGTACTTC.

This clonotype occurred a few times. The chain couples TRBV29-1 to TRBJ2-3, with D unclear. V lost 7 bases and J lost 6, with 14 bases in between. Germline loops: CDR1 SQVTM, CDR2 ANQGSEA. The CDR3 runs to 12 residues. The CDR3 region has the DNA TGCAGCGCCGTCCTAAACCGGGATACGCAGTATTTT. Its translation: CSAVLNRDTQYF.

This clonotype was observed at least ten times. V and J are TRBV6-5 and TRBJ1-1; D remains ambiguous. The CDR3 runs to 15 residues. V lost 0 bases to trimming and J lost 5 bases, with 13 bases between them. CDR1 and CDR2 (germline): MNHEY, SVGAGI. CDR3 in amino acids: CASSYSAASWTEAFF. The CDR3, as DNA: TGTGCCAGCAGTTACTCGGCTGCCTCTTGGACTGAAGCTTTCTTT.

The gene calls are TRBV7-8 and TRBJ1-5; D is unclear. From germline, CDR1 is SGHVS and CDR2 FQNEAQ. The CDR3 consists of 13 residues. V lost 4 bases, J lost 7 bases, and 11 bases lay in between. CDR3 nucleotide sequence: TGTGCCAGCAGCTGGGATCGGAGGCAGCCCCAGCATTTT. Its protein product is CASSWDRRQPQHF.

This chain links TRBV15 with TRBJ2-3; 7 bases are shared with TRBD2. This CDR3 is 16 amino acids long. Trimming at V came to 5 bases and at J to 0 bases, leaving 8 bases not matched to a gene. Germline CDR1 is LNHNV and CDR2 is YYDKDF (reference sequence). CDR3 nucleotide sequence: TGTGCCACCAGCGCCACTGTGGGACTAAGCACAGATACGCAGTATTTT. Amino acid sequence: CATSATVGLSTDTQYF. Full variable domain (rest looked up from reference TRBV15 and TRBJ2-3): DAMVIQNPRYQVTQFGKPVTLSCSQTLNHNVMYWYQQKSSQAPKLLFHYYDKDFNNEADTPDNFQSRRPNTSFCFLDIRSPGLGDTAMYLCATSATVGLSTDTQYFGPGTRLTVL.

The genes are TRBV5-1 and TRBJ2-1; the D gene is possibly TRBD1 (6 bases). Trimming left V 0 bases short and J 7 bases short, with 11 bases between. CDR1 is SGHRS and CDR2 is YFSETQ in the germline V gene. This CDR3 is 14 amino acids long. The DNA of the CDR3 is TGCGCCAGCAGCTTGGCAACCAGGGGAAATGAGCAGTTCTTC. This translates into CASSLATRGNEQFF.

A few counts support this clonotype. This sequence joins TRBV10-3 and TRBJ1-5; no firm D call. Germline CDR1 ENHRY, CDR2 SYGVKD. The length of the CDR3 is 13 residues. With 2 bases removed from V and 5 bases from J, the gap between germline ends came to 7 bases. CDR3 protein: CAISEVEDQPQHF. CDR3 nucleotides: TGTGCCATCAGTGAGGTGGAGGATCAGCCCCAGCATTTT.